This T cell receptor beta chain emerged from a study of blood T cell repertoires in COVID-19. From germline, CDR1 is MNHEY and CDR2 SMNVEV (reference sequence). CDR3 size: 14 residues. Trimming took off 0 bases at V and 3 bases at J, with 6 bases between the two ends. Here immunoSEQ multiplex PCR was the method, and the copy in TCRdb shows in-frame clones only, minus some. The sample lists some 270,000 clones, around 90% seen once, with under 2.5% in the top ten. This clone was found once. This receptor was identified in an older woman with COVID-19, enrolled during active disease. The rearrangement joins TRBV27 to TRBJ1-3, with D hard to call. Sample: peripheral blood. For the CDR3, the DNA is TGTGCCAGCAGTTTATCCCCGGGTGGAAACACCATATATTTT. Encoded protein: CASSLSPGGNTIYF.